A selection of T cell receptor beta chains follows, all from one sample in a study of response to subunit inactivated influenza vaccine. Each CDR3 protein gets one entry after TCRdb re-called the RT-PCR reads with MiXCR. This sample yields around 570,000 distinct CDR3 sequences, of which about 10% are seen a single time; approximately 10% belongs to the top ten. These data are also associated with another study on T cells expressing NK-cell markers.

This specimen consisted of PBMCs from blood, obtained on the day of vaccination. The receptors were sampled from a man aged 45-65 years who received an inactivated influenza vaccine. Both conserved end residues are part of each CDR3. D genes are given only for firm matches. Rows give clone size only sometimes, using once, few, many, or a class for an expanded clone.

>TRBV20-1|TRBD2|many|TRBJ2-2
CSAREGSTGELFF
TGCAGTGCTCGGGAGGGCTCCACCGGGGAGCTGTTTTTT
>TRBV6-1|NA|NA|TRBJ2-7
CASTTRLGAGEQYF
TGTGCCAGCACCACGAGGTTGGGGGCCGGGGAGCAGTACTTC
>TRBV28|NA|NA|TRBJ1-6
CASSLTGSPLHF
TGTGCCAGCAGTTTAACAGGTTCACCCCTCCACTTT
>TRBV7-2|NA|NA|TRBJ2-5
CASSLAGWRVYF
TGTGCCAGCAGCTTAGCTGGATGGAGGGTTTACTTC
>TRBV5-1|NA|NA|TRBJ2-3
CASSPRTGVSATDTQYF
TGCGCCAGCAGCCCCCGAACGGGGGTCAGCGCCACAGATACGCAGTATTTT
>TRBV28|TRBD2|few|TRBJ2-2
CASTLALAGVGNTGELFF
TGTGCCAGCACCCTCGCACTAGCGGGAGTTGGTAATACCGGGGAGCTGTTTTTT
>TRBV28|TRBD1|few|TRBJ2-4
CASRDREPKNIQYF
TGTGCCAGCAGGGACAGGGAACCCAAAAACATTCAGTACTTC
>TRBV10-3|NA|NA|TRBJ2-5
CAISDPFVDRTETQYF
TGTGCCATCAGTGATCCCTTCGTGGATCGTACGGAGACCCAGTACTTC
>TRBV12-3/TRBV12-4|TRBD1|many|TRBJ2-3
CASSLGTATDTQYF
TGTGCCAGCAGTTTGGGGACAGCCACAGATACGCAGTATTTT
>TRBV18|NA|NA|TRBJ2-7
CASSPPGSEQYF
TGTGCCAGCTCACCACCGGGGTCTGAGCAGTACTTC
>TRBV2|NA|many|TRBJ2-3
CANNDAASDTQYF
TGTGCCAACAACGATGCCGCCTCAGATACGCAGTATTTT